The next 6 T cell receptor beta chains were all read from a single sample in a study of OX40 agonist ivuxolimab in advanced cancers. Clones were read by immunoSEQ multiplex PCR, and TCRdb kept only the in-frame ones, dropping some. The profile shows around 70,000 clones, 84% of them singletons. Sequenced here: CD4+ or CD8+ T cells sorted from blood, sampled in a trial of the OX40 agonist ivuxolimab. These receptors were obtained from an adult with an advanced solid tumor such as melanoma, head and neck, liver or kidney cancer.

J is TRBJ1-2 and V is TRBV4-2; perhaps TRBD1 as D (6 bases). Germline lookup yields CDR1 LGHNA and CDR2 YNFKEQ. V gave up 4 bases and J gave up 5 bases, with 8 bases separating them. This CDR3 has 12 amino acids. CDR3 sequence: CASSRTDYGYTF. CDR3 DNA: TGTGCCAGCAGCCGGACAGATTATGGCTACACCTTC.

CDR3 coding DNA: TGTGCCTCTACGGACAGGGTGATTCAGCCCCAGCATTTT. Protein product: CASTDRVIQPQHF. This rearrangement joins TRBV19 to TRBJ1-5; 8 nucleotides match TRBD1. The ends lost 11 bases at V and 6 bases at J; junction bases unmatched: 9. This CDR3 has 13 amino acids. Germline CDR1 LNHDA, CDR2 SQIVND (reference sequence).

This CDR3 is CASRLLGYSSYNEQFF. For the CDR3, the DNA is TGTGCCAGCAGACTCCTAGGCTATAGCTCCTACAATGAGCAGTTCTTC. V is TRBV7-2 and J is TRBJ2-1; no firm D call. Germline V gives CDR1 SGHTA, CDR2 FQGNSA. This CDR3 has 16 amino acids. V shed 6 bases and J shed 0 bases, with 15 bases lying between them.

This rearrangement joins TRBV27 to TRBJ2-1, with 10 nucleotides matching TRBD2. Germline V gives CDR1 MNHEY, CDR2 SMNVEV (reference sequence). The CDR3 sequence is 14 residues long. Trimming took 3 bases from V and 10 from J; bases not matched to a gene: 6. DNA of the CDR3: TGTGCCAGCAGTTTCGCTAGCGGGGGAAGGGAGCAGTTCTTC. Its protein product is CASSFASGGREQFF.

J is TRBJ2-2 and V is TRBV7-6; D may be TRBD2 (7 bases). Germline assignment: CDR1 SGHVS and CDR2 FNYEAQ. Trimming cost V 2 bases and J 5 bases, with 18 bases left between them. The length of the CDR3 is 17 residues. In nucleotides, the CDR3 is TGTGCCAGCAGCTTATCGATCGGCGGGGGCAGGACCGGGGAGCTGTTTTTT. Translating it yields CASSLSIGGGRTGELFF.

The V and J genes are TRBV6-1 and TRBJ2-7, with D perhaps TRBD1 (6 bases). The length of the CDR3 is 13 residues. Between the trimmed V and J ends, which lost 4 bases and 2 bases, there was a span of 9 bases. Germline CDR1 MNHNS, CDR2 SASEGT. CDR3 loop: CASSVQGTYEQYF. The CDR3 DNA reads TGTGCCAGCAGTGTACAGGGAACCTACGAGCAGTACTTC.